Sequencing of this T cell receptor (beta chain) was carried out in a study of beta chain features in type 1 diabetes. Study as a whole: Patients were similar to healthy donors in age and gender (as well as in cell yields). Analysis included around 100 million sorted cells drawn from all samples. Regarding the study as a whole: In these data, an HLA type influence on TCRB rearrangement remained unresolved. All four CD4+ subsets from Type 1 diabetes patients carried moderately but significantly shorter TCRB CDR3s.

There are a few counts of this clone. What it binds is not known. A CD45RO/CCR7/CD25/CD127/CD95/CD27 panel sorted naive, central memory, regulatory and stem cell-like memory CD4+ cells. The sequenced template was cDNA made from the entire isolated RNA. The method was immunoSEQ multiplex PCR; TCRdb's version includes in-frame clones alone and lacks a portion of them. The sample holds more than 250,000 clones, roughly an eighth seen once. The sample consisted of naive CD4+ T cells from blood. This receptor was taken from a man aged 30 to 39 with type 1 diabetes.

Here the CDR3 reads CASSRGQGKETQYF. For the CDR3, the DNA is TGTGCCAGCAGCCGGGGACAAGGAAAAGAGACCCAGTACTTC. The chain combines TRBV7-9 with TRBJ2-5; possible D gene TRBD1, 6 bases. The germline CDR1 and CDR2 sequences are SEHNR and FQNEAQ (reference sequence). The CDR3 is 14 amino acids. V dropped 5 bases and J dropped 3 bases, with 13 bases sitting between them.